This T cell receptor (beta chain) originates from a study of pediatric ulcerative colitis. On the study more broadly: Ulcerative colitis patients had pancolitis or left-sided colitis, with confirming histology.

During colonoscopy, one to two rectal pinch biopsies were collected. Germline V gene lookup returns CDR1 LGHNT and CDR2 FRNRAP. The ends lost 6 bases at V and 7 bases at J; junction bases unmatched: 5. This CDR3 comprises 13 residues. Regarding this clone: Its cognate antigen is unknown.

Up to 500,000 reads were sequenced per sample. The assay was immunoSEQ multiplex PCR, and TCRdb's table has in-frame clones only and misses some. This table holds approximately 38,000 clones, 60% to 85% found once. Regarding the study as a whole: Blood-rectal clonal overlap within each person was significantly higher in ulcerative colitis patients than controls. No controls had the two rectal clonotypes shared by ulcerative colitis patients.

The sequence was obtained from a boy younger than 18 with severe ulcerative colitis. Sequences were obtained from gut tissue. The rearrangement uses TRBV12-5 and TRBJ1-5; 8 bases fit TRBD1. CDR3 protein: CASGPNRGQPQHF. In nucleotides, the CDR3 is TGTGCTAGTGGGCCGAACAGGGGGCAGCCCCAGCATTTT.